The 10 T cell receptor beta chains below come from one sample, sequenced in a study of human T cells and chemical hapten exposure. TCRdb itself ran the RACE reads through MiXCR, one entry per CDR3 protein. There are about 39,000 distinct CDR3 sequences in the sample; around an eighth occur only once, and approximately 5.3% lies in the top ten. Time point here: pre-sensitization, week 0. Treatment reported: therapeutic diphenylcyclopropenone sensitization with weekly scalp DPC. The sequences come from whole blood, collected in connection with sensitization to the hapten diphenylcyclopropenone (DPC). The source of these receptors is a woman aged 25-40 years with alopecia areata. Some clones in this sample may be carry-over from other donors' samples.

This rearrangement joins TRBV6-2 or TRBV6-3 to TRBJ2-1, with D tentatively TRBD1 or TRBD2 (5 bases each). Trimming took 7 bases from V and 4 from J, leaving 14 bases between them. Germline V gene lookup returns CDR1 MNHEY and CDR2 SVGEGT. The CDR3 consists of 14 residues. As DNA, the CDR3 is TGTGCCAGCACTTTACGGGGCCCATACAATGAGCAGTTCTTC. Its protein is CASTLRGPYNEQFF.

This clonotype was picked up many times. The chain joins TRBV7-3 to TRBJ2-3, with TRBD2 identical over 15 bases. The CDR3 runs to 20 residues. CDR1 is SGHTA and CDR2 is FQGTGA in the germline V gene. Germline trimming cut 5 bases from V and 2 bases from J; bases unmatched to any gene: 14. The CDR3 DNA follows: TGTGCCAGCAGCCCAGGGACTAGCGGGAGGTCAACCGTGGCCACAGATACGCAGTATTTT. Its translation: CASSPGTSGRSTVATDTQYF.

The chain recombines TRBV5-6 with TRBJ2-2, with D perhaps TRBD1 (6 bases). Per germline, CDR1 SGHDT and CDR2 YYEEEE. The CDR3 spans 14 residues. V lost 3 bases, J lost 4 bases, and 10 bases lay in between. CDR3 nucleotides: TGTGCCAGCAGCTCCGGGACACTCACCGGGGAGCTGTTTTTT. This codes for CASSSGTLTGELFF. Full variable domain (remainder filled in from reference TRBV5-6 and TRBJ2-2): DAGVTQSPTHLIKTRGQQVTLRCSPKSGHDTVSWYQQALGQGPQFIFQYYEEEERQRGNFPDRFSGHQFPNYSSELNVNALLLGDSALYLCASSSGTLTGELFFGEGSRLTVL.

The chain links TRBV29-1 to TRBJ2-3; D remains ambiguous. This CDR3 has 11 amino acids. The V gene lost 2 bases and the J gene lost 4 bases, with 4 bases spanning the gap. Germline V CDR1 and CDR2: SQVTM, ANQGSEA. CDR3 nucleotide sequence: TGCAGCGTTGAAAGGGCAGATACGCAGTATTTT. Its translation is CSVERADTQYF.

Ten or more counts support this clonotype. This chain links TRBV6-2 or TRBV6-3 with TRBJ1-3; D is unresolved. Germline V gene sequence: CDR1 MNHEY, CDR2 SVGEGT. This CDR3 contains 16 residues. V shed 6 bases and J shed 4 bases, with 19 bases lying between them. In DNA form, the CDR3 reads TGTGCCAGCAGCGTCGAAGACGAGGTTTCAGGAAACACCATATATTTT. Protein sequence: CASSVEDEVSGNTIYF.

The rearrangement joins TRBV29-1 to TRBJ2-5, with unresolved D. This CDR3 has 10 amino acids. Germline lookup yields CDR1 SQVTM and CDR2 ANQGSEA. Trimming took 7 bases from V and 2 from J, leaving 5 bases between them. CDR3 sequence: CSGRQETQYF. Here the CDR3 DNA reads TGCAGCGGACGACAAGAGACCCAGTACTTC. The full variable domain, with the rest looked up from reference TRBV29-1 and TRBJ2-5, is SAVISQKPSRDICQRGTSLTIQCQVDSQVTMMFWYRQQPGQSLTLIATANQGSEATYESGFVIDKFPISRPNLTFSTLTVSNMSPEDSSIYLCSGRQETQYFGPGTRLLVL.

This clonotype rates as medium-sized. This chain links TRBV6-2 or TRBV6-3 with TRBJ1-1; 7 bases match TRBD1. Unmatched junction bases numbered 10, after V lost 5 bases and J lost 1 base. Germline V gives CDR1 MNHEY, CDR2 SVGEGT. This CDR3 comprises 16 residues. The CDR3 loop is CASSLLTTGSNTEAFF. Written as DNA, the CDR3 is TGTGCCAGCAGTCTGCTTACGACAGGGTCGAACACTGAAGCTTTCTTT.

This clonotype was found a few times. V and J are TRBV19 and TRBJ2-7; tentative D call: TRBD1 (6 bases). The CDR3 has 15 residues. The germline V gene encodes CDR1 LNHDA and CDR2 SQIVND (reference sequence). Trimming removed 1 base from V and 2 bases from J, with 12 bases in between. CDR3 in amino acids: CASSIVPDSTYEQYF. In DNA, the CDR3 is TGTGCCAGTAGTATAGTCCCGGACAGTACCTACGAGCAGTACTTC.

This clonotype has ten or more counts. The rearrangement links TRBV9 to TRBJ2-2; D may be TRBD1 or TRBD2 (6 bases each). The CDR3 is 15 residues long. Germline V CDR1 and CDR2: SGDLS, YYNGEE. Trimming took off 4 bases at V and 0 bases at J, with 10 bases between the two ends. CDR3 region: CASSTRGPNTGELFF. The CDR3 DNA is TGTGCCAGCAGCACTCGGGGGCCGAACACCGGGGAGCTGTTTTTT.

In its sample, this clonotype was seen many times. The V and J genes are TRBV20-1 and TRBJ1-5; D is possibly TRBD1 (6 bases). Germline V lookup: CDR1 DFQATT, CDR2 SNEGSKA (reference sequence). The CDR3 length is 15 residues. Trimming left V 3 bases short and J 9 bases short, with 21 bases between. CDR3 sequence: CSARAVEGGNGPQHF. In DNA form, the CDR3 reads TGCAGTGCTAGGGCCGTAGAAGGGGGTAATGGGCCCCAGCATTTT.